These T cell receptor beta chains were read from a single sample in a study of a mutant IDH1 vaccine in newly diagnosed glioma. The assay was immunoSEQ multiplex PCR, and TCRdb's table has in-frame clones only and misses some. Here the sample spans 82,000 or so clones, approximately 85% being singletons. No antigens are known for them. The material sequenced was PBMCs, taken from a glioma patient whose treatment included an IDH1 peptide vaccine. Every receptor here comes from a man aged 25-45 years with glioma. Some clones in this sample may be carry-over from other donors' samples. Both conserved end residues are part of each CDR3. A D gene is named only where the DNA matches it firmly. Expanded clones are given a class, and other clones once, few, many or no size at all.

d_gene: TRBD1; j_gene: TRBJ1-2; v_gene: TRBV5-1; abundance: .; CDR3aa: CASSFLQGVYGYTF; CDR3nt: TGCGCCAGCAGCTTTTTACAGGGGGTCTATGGCTACACCTTC
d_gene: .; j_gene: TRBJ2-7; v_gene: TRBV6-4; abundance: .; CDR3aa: CASRPRDTASYEQYF; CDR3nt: TGTGCCAGCAGACCCCGGGACACCGCCTCCTACGAGCAGTACTTC
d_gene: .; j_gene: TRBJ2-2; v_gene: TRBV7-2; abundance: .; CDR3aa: CASSLATAVTGELFF; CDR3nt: TGTGCCAGCAGCTTAGCTACGGCGGTAACCGGGGAGCTGTTTTTT
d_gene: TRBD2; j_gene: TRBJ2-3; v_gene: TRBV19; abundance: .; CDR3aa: CASASRRLAAGDTQYF; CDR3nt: TGTGCCAGCGCGTCGCGGAGGCTAGCGGCGGGAGATACGCAGTATTTT
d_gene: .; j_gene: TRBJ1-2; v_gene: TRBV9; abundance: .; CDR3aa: CASSESTSHREDNYGYTF; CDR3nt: TGTGCCAGCAGCGAAAGTACCAGTCACAGGGAGGATAACTATGGCTACACCTTC
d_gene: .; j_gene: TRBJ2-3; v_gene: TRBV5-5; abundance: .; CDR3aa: CASSSSTDTQYF; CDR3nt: TGTGCCAGCAGCTCGAGCACAGATACGCAGTATTTT
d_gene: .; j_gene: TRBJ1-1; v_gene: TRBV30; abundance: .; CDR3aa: CAWRADDTEAFF; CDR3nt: TGTGCCTGGAGAGCCGATGACACTGAAGCTTTCTTT
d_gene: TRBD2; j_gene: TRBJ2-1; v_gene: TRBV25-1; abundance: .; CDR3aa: CASSGPSGRAPYNEQFF; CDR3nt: TGTGCCAGCAGTGGACCTAGCGGGCGAGCTCCCTACAATGAGCAGTTCTTC
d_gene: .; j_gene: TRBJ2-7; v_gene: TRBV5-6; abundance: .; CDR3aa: CASSLSTHRAEQYF; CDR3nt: TGTGCCAGCAGCTTATCGACACACCGCGCCGAGCAGTACTTC
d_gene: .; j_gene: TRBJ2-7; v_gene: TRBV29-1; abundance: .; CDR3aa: CSATDPYEQYF; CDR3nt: TGCAGCGCCACTGACCCATACGAGCAGTACTTC
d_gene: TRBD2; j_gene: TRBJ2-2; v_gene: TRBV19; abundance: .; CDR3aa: CASSWTSGMGGELFF; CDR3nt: TGTGCCAGTAGCTGGACTAGCGGGATGGGCGGGGAGCTGTTTTTT
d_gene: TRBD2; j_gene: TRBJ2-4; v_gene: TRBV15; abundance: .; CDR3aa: CATSRAEGLALHIQYF; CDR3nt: TGTGCCACCAGCAGAGCAGAGGGACTAGCGTTGCACATTCAGTACTTC
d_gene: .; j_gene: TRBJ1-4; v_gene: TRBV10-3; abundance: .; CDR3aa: CAISGDVEKLFF; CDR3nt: TGTGCCATCAGTGGGGACGTTGAAAAACTGTTTTTT
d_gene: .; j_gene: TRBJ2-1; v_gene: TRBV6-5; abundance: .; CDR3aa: CASTSDLPGEQFF; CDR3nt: TGTGCCAGCACTTCCGACCTTCCGGGAGAGCAGTTCTTC
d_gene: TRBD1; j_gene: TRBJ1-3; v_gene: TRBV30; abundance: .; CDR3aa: CAWSPPRQGGNTIYF; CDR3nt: TGTGCCTGGAGTCCCCCTCGACAGGGTGGAAACACCATATATTTT
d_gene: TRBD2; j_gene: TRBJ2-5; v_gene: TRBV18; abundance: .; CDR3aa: CASSTGGYQETQYF; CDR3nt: TGTGCCAGCTCGACGGGAGGTTACCAAGAGACCCAGTACTTC
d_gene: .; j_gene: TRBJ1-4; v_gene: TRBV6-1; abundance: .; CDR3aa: CASSLTDLEKLFF; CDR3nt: TGTGCCAGCAGTTTAACCGACCTTGAAAAACTGTTTTTT
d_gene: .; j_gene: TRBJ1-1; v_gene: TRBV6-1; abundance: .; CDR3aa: CASSASRERGTEAFF; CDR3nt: TGTGCCAGCAGTGCATCCAGGGAACGGGGCACTGAAGCTTTCTTT
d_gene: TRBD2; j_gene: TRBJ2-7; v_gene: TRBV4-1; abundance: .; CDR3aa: CASSRGASGLGSYEQYF; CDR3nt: TGCGCCAGCAGCCGTGGGGCTAGCGGCCTGGGCTCCTACGAGCAGTACTTC
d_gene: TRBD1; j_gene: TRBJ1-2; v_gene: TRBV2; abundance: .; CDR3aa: CASSERGSGGLDGYTF; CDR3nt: TGTGCCAGCAGTGAACGGGGGTCAGGGGGCTTGGATGGCTACACCTTC
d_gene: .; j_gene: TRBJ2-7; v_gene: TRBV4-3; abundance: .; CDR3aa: CASSYNDGSSYEQYF; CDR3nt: TGCGCCAGCAGCTACAACGACGGAAGCTCCTACGAGCAGTACTTC
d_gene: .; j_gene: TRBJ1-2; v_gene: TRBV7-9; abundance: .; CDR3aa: CASTQFSNYGYTF; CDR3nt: TGTGCCAGCACCCAGTTTTCTAACTATGGCTACACCTTC
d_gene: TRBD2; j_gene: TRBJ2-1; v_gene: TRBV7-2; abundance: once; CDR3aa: CASSGSGASYNEQFF; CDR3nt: TGTGCCAGCAGCGGTAGCGGGGCCTCCTACAATGAGCAGTTCTTC
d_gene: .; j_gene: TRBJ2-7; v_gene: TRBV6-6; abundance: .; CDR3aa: CASSYGQEYEQYF; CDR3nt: TGTGCCAGCAGTTACGGGCAGGAGTACGAGCAGTACTTC